This record looks at one TCR beta chain sequence and its context. This clone has a handful of counts. Its specific antigen is unknown. No per-base quality is available; no much larger clone lies one base away. The germline V gene (reference sequence) supplies CDR1 LGHDT and CDR2 YNNKEL. V and J lose 0 bases and 11 bases, and a span of 16 bases separates them. Reading from cysteine to phenylalanine, the CDR3 counts 14 amino acids. Only the CDR3 DNA is retained, 42 bases long and in frame from the first base. The CDR3 regions of human TCRbeta chains were analyzed by immunosequencing. The authors processed their data as follows. TCRs in the repertoires were matched against a reference library of SARS-CoV-2-specific TCRs that had been generated with the MIRA antigen-specificity platform. Breadth was defined as the fraction of unique TCRs that were SARS-CoV-2-associated. Depth was defined as the fraction of total T cells that were SARS-CoV-2-associated. Using the MIRA data, each spike-specific TCR was assigned both to the spike region to which the TCR was reactive and to a CD4 or CD8 class. Log10-transformed breadth and depth values were compared by one-way ANOVA with Sidak's multiple comparisons tests. TCRdb retrieved this table from immuneACCESS and kept in-frame rearrangements only. Not all clones are present; in checked studies, unresolved V genes account for under half, and no reason is known for the remainder. Clone size and the V and J calls come from that table; the DNA yielded D and trimming. The sample data list around 100,000 clones, and nearly 90% of these were observed just once. The ten largest clonotypes hold 2.5% to 3% of the sample.

What the time point label conveys for this sample: baseline before first vaccination. Vaccinee samples came from UK trials COV001 and COV002, including a single-blind randomized controlled phase 2/3 trial of AZD1222 (ChAdOx1 nCoV-19) in healthy adults. For TCRbeta chain sequencing, PBMC samples were collected from trial participants at day 0 and at day 28 after the second dose. This record comes from a study of T cell responses to AZD1222 COVID-19 vaccine (dated by TCRdb to the early 2020s). Notes on the research overall: AZD1222 recipients whose second dose came at about 4 weeks and those whose second dose came at about 12 weeks were combined into one group, since spike-specific TCR depth and breadth did not differ between the two schedules. A total of about 230 trial participants underwent TCR sequencing, of whom 200 to 220 received two doses of AZD1222 and roughly 25 received two doses of the MenACWY control vaccine. Trial participants were enrolled by age into 18-55, 56-69 and 70-plus year subgroups, with roughly 160, 29 and 62 TCR-sequenced participants respectively. Broader findings and caveats from the paper: Most participants were white British and females outnumbered males, and the authors suggested that clonal diversity may have been underestimated. The whole spike protein was spanned by vaccine-associated CD4 TCRs, and dominant responses were seen in regions 160-218 and 743-854. Reportedly, almost half of the unique spike-specific TCRs recognized epitopes lying outside the regions that are mutated in the B.1.351 and B.1.1.7 variants. After two AZD1222 doses, spike-specific TCR breadth and depth were significantly higher than at day 0 and than in MenACWY recipients. Because no day 14 peak-response samples were available, the repertoires could be characterized only after the peak T cell response. Conclusions about previously exposed vaccinees are limited because only five or six AZD1222 recipients were SARS-CoV-2 seropositive at baseline. The 56-69-year group was small, and its depth increase did not reach significance, likely because of low power.

The specimen was peripheral blood, collected on day 0 of AZD1222 vaccination. The receptor was isolated from an adult in good health. The rearranged segments are TRBV3-1 (or the pseudogene TRBV3-2) and TRBJ1-1, with no reliable assignment of the D segment. At the DNA level, the sequence is TGTGCCAGCAGCCAAGATGGGGATCCAGGAAAGGCTTTCTTT. The encoded protein is CASSQDGDPGKAFF.